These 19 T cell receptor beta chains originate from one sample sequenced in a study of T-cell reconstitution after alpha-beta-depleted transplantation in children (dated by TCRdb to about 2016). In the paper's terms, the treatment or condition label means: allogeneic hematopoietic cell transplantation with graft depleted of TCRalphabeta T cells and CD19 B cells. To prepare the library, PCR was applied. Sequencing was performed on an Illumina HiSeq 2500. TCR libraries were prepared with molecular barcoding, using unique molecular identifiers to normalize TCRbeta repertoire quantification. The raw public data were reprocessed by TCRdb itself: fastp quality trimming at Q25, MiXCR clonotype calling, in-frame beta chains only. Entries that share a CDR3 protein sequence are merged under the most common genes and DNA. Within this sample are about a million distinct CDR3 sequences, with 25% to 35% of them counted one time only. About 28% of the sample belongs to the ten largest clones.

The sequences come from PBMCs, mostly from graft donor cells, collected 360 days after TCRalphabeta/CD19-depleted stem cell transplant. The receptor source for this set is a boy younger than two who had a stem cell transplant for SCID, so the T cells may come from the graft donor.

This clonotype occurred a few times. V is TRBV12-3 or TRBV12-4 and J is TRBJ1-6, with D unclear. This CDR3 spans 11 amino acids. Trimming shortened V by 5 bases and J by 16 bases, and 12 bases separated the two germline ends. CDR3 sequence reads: CASSPGSFLHF. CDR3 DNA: TGTGCCAGCAGTCCTGGAAGTTTTCTCCACTTT.

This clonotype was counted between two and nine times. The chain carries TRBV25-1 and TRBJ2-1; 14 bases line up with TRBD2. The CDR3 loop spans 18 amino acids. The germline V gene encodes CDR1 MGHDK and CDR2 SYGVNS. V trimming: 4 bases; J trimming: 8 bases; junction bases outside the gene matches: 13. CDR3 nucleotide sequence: TGTGCCAGCAGTGGGTTTGGGACTAGCGGGGGCCCGGTGGATGAGCAGTTCTTC. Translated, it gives CASSGFGTSGGPVDEQFF.

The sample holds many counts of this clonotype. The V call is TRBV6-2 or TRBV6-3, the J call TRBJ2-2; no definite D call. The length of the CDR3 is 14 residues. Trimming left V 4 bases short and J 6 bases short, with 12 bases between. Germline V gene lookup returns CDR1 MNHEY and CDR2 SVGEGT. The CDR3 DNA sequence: TGTGCCAGCAGTTCCGATTGGGGTCCCGGGGAGCTGTTTTTT. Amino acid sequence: CASSSDWGPGELFF.

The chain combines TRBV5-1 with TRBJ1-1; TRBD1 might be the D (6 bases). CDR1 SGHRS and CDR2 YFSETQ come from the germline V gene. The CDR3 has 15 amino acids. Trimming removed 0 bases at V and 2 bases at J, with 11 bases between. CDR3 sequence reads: CASSLVRGQNTEAFF. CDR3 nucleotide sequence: TGCGCCAGCAGCTTGGTCCGGGGGCAAAACACTGAAGCTTTCTTT.

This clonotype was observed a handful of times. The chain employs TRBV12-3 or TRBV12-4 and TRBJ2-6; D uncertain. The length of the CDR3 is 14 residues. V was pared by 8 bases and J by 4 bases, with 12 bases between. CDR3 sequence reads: CASPLSPGANVLTF. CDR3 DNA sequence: TGTGCCAGCCCCCTTAGTCCCGGGGCCAACGTCCTGACTTTC.

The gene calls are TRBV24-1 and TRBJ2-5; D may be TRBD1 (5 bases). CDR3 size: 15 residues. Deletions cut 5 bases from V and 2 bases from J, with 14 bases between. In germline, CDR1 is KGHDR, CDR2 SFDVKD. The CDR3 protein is CATSVLGRAQETQYF. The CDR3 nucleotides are TGTGCCACCAGTGTATTGGGCAGGGCTCAAGAGACCCAGTACTTC.

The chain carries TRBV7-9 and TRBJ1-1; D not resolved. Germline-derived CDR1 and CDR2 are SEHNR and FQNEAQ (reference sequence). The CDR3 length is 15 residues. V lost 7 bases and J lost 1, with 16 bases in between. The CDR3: CASNRPSAGNTEAFF. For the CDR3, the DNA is TGTGCCAGCAACCGACCATCGGCGGGGAACACTGAAGCTTTCTTT.

CDR3 residues: CASLVQGGTEAFF. The CDR3 DNA reads TGTGCCAGCCTCGTACAGGGGGGGACTGAAGCTTTCTTT. The V gene is TRBV6-2 or TRBV6-3, the J gene TRBJ1-1; 8 bases agree with TRBD1. This CDR3 has 13 residues. Germline V gene lookup returns CDR1 MNHEY and CDR2 SVGEGT. V gave up 8 bases and J gave up 5 bases; unmatched junction bases: 7.

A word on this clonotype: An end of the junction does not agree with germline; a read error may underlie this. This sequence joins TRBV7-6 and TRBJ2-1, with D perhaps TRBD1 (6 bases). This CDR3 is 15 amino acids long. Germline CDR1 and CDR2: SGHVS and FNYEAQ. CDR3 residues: CAGSLDSDSYNEQFF. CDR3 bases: TGTGCCGGCAGCTTGGACAGCGATTCCTACAATGAGCAGTTCTTC.

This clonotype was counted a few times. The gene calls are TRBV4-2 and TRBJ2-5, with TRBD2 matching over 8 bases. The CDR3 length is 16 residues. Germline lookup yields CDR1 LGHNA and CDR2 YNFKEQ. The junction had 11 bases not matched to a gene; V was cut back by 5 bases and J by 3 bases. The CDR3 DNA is TGTGCCAGCAGCGATGAGAGAGGAGCGGGGGAAGAGACCCAGTACTTC. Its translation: CASSDERGAGEETQYF.

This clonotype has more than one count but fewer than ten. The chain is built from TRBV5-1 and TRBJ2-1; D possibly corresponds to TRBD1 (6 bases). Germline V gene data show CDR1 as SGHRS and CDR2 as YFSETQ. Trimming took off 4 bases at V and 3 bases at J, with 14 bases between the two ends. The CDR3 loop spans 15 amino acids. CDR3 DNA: TGCGCCAGCAGCCAAACAGGGAAAGTCTACAATGAGCAGTTCTTC. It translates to CASSQTGKVYNEQFF.

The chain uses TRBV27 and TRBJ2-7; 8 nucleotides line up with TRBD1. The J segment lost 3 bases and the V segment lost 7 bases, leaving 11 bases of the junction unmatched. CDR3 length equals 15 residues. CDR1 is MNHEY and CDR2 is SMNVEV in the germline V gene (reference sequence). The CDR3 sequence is CASIPTGTGHYEQYF. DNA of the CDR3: TGTGCCAGCATACCTACCGGGACAGGCCACTACGAGCAGTACTTC.

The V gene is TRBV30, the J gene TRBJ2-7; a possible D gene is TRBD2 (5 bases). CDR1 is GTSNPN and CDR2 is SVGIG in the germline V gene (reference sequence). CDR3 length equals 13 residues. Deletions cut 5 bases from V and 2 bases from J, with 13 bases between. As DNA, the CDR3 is TGTGCCTGGTCACGGAGGTCGACCTACGAGCAGTACTTC. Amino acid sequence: CAWSRRSTYEQYF.

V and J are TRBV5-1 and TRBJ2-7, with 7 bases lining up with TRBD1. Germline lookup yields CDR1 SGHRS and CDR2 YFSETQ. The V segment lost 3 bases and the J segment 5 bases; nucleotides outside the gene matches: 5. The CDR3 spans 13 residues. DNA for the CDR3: TGCGCCAGCAGCTCGGGACAGACCCACGAGCAGTACTTC. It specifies CASSSGQTHEQYF.

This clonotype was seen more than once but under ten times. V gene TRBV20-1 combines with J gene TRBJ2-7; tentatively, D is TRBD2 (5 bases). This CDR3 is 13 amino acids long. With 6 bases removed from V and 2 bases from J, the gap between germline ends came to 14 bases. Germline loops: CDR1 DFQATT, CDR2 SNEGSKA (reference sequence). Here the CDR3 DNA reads TGCAGTGCGCACCGGGGAGTCGCCTACGAGCAGTACTTC. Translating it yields CSAHRGVAYEQYF.

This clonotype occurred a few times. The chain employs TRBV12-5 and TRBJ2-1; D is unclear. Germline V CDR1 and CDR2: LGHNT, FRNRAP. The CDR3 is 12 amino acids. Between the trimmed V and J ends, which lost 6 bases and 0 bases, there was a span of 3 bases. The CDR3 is CASGRSYNEQFF. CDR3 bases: TGTGCTAGTGGCCGCTCCTACAATGAGCAGTTCTTC.

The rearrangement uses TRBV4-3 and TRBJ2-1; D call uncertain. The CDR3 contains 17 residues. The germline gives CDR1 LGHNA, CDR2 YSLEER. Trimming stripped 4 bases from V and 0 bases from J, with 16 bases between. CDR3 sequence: CASSPSLGSSSYNEQFF. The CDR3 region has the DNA TGCGCCAGCAGCCCCTCCCTGGGTTCTTCCTCCTACAATGAGCAGTTCTTC.

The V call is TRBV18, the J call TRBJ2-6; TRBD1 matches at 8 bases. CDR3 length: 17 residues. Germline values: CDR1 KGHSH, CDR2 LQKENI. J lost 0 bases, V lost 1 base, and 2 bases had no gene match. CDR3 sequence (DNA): TGTGCCAGCTCACCACGGGACAGGTTCTCTGGGGCCAACGTCCTGACTTTC. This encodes CASSPRDRFSGANVLTF.

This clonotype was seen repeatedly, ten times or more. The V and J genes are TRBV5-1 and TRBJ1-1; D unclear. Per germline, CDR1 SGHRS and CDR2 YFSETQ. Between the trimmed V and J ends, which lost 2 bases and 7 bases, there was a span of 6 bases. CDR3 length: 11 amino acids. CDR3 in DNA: TGCGCCAGCAGCTTTCGGGGTGAAGCTTTCTTT. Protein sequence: CASSFRGEAFF.